Here is one T cell receptor beta chain with its context. Antigen specificity is unknown. Germline lookup yields CDR1 SGHTA and CDR2 FQGTGA. V dropped 6 bases and J dropped 2 bases, with 9 bases sitting between them. The CDR3 is 13 residues long. The data were taken from a study of post-analysis software for immune sequencing data. Whole-study context: Some patients lacked subtype; others had relapsing-remitting, secondary progressive or progressive-relapsing disease. Study-wide results and limits: There was significantly lower normalized Chao1 diversity in multiple sclerosis patients than in controls. Controls had lower frequencies than patients of 4 or 5 TRBV segments, which included TRBV5-6, TRBV5-1 and TRBV20-1.

Unique molecular identifiers had been added to the TCR beta cDNA libraries. With about 0.95 to 11 million T cells as the source, a few hundred thousand cDNA molecules resulted. MiXCR, applied by TCRdb to the PCR reads, yields one record per CDR3 protein. The data show about 400,000 distinct CDR3 sequences, approximately 38% seen once. Sequenced material: blood. The rearrangement links TRBV7-3 to TRBJ2-3; D uncertain. This TCR was sampled from a girl aged 10 to 17 with multiple sclerosis. The CDR3 region has the DNA TGTGCCAGCAGTGACGGATACACAGATACGCAGTATTTT. This codes for CASSDGYTDTQYF.